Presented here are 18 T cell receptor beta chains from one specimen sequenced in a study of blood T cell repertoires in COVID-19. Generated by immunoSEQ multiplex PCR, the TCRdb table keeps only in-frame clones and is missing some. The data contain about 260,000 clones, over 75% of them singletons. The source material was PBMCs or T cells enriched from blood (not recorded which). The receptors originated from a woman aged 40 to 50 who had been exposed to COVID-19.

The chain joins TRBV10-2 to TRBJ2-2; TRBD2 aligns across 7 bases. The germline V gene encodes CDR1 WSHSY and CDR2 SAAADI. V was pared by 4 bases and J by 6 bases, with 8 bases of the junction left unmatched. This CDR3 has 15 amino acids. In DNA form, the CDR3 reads TGCGCCAGCAGTGGCGAAGAGGGAGGGTCCGGGGAGCTGTTTTTT. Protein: CASSGEEGGSGELFF.

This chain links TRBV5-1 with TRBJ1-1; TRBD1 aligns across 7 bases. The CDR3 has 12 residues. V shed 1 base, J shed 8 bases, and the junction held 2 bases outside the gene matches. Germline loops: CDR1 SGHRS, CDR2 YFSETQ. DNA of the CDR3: TGCGCCAGCAGCTTGCGGGACAGAGAAGCTTTCTTT. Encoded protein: CASSLRDREAFF. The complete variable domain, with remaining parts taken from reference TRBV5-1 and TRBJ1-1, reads KAGVTQTPRYLIKTRGQQVTLSCSPISGHRSVSWYQQTPGQGLQFLFEYFSETQRNKGNFPGRFSGRQFSNSRSEMNVSTLELGDSALYLCASSLRDREAFFGQGTRLTVV.

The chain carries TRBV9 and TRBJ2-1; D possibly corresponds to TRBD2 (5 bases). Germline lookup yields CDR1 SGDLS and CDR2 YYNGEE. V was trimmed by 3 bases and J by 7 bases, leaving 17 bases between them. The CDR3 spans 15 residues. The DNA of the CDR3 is TGTGCCAGCAGCGCTCAAAGCCACGGGGTAAATGAGCAGTTCTTC. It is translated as CASSAQSHGVNEQFF.

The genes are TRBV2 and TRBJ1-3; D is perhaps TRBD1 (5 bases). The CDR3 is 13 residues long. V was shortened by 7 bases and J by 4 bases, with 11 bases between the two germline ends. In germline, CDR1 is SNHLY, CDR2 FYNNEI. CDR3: CASKAGFGNTIYF. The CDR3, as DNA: TGTGCCAGCAAAGCAGGGTTCGGAAACACCATATATTTT. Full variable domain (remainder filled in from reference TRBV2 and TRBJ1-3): EPEVTQTPSHQVTQMGQEVILRCVPISNHLYFYWYRQILGQKVEFLVSFYNNEISEKSEIFDDQFSVERPDGSNFTLKIRSTKLEDSAMYFCASKAGFGNTIYFGEGSWLTVV.

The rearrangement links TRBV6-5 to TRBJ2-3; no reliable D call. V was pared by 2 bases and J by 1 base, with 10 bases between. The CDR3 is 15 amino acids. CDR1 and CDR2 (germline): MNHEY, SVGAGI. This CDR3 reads CASSYESMGTDTQYF. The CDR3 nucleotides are TGTGCCAGCAGTTACGAGTCAATGGGCACAGATACGCAGTATTTT.

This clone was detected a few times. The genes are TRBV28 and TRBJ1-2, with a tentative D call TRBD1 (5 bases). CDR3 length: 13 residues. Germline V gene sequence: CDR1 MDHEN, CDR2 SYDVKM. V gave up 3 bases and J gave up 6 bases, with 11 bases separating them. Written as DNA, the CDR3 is TGTGCCAGCAGTTTGACAGCAAGGAATGGCTACACCTTC. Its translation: CASSLTARNGYTF.

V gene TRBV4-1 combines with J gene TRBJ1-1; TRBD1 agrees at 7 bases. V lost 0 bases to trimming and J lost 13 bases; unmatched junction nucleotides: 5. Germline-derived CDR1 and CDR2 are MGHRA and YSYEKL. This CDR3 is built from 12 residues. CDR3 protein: CASSQESGQVFF. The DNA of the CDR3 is TGCGCCAGCAGCCAAGAGTCAGGACAGGTTTTCTTT.

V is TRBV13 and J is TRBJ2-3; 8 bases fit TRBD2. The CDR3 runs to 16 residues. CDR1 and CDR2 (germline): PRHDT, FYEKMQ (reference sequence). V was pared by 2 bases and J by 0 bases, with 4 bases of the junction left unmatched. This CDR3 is CASSLSGLGSTDTQYF. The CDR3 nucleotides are TGTGCCAGCAGCTTATCGGGACTAGGGAGCACAGATACGCAGTATTTT.

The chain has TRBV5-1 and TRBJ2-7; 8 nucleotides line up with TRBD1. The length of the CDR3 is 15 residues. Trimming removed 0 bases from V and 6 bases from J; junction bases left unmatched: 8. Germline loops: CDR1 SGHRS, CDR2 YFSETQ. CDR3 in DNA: TGCGCCAGCAGCTTGGGGTGGCAGGGGGCTGCCGAGCAGTACTTC. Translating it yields CASSLGWQGAAEQYF. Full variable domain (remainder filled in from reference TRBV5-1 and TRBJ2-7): KAGVTQTPRYLIKTRGQQVTLSCSPISGHRSVSWYQQTPGQGLQFLFEYFSETQRNKGNFPGRFSGRQFSNSRSEMNVSTLELGDSALYLCASSLGWQGAAEQYFGPGTRLTVT.

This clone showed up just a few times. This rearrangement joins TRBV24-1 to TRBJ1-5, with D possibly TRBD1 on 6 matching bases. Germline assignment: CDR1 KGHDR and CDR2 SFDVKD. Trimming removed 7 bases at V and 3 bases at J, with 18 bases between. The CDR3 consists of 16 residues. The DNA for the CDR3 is TGTGCCACCAGCGACACCGGGACACCGAACAATCAGCCCCAGCATTTT. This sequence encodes CATSDTGTPNNQPQHF.

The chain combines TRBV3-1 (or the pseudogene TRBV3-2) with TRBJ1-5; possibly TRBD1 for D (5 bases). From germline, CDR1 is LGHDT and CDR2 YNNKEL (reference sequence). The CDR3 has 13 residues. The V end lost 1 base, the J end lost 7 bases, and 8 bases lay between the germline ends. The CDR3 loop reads CASSQGQGQPQHF. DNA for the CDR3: TGTGCCAGCAGCCAAGGTCAGGGACAGCCCCAGCATTTT.

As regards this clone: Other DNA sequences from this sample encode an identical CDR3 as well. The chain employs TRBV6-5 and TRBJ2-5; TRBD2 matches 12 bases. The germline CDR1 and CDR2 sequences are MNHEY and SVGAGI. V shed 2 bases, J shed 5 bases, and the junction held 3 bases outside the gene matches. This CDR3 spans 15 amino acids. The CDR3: CASSYLAGGRETQYF. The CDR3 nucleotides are TGTGCCAGCAGTTACCTAGCGGGGGGGCGTGAGACCCAGTACTTC.

CDR3 DNA sequence: TGTGCCAGCAGCTTAGTTGCGGATTCTGAAGCTTTCTTT. This encodes CASSLVADSEAFF. V usage is TRBV7-2 and J usage is TRBJ1-1, with D unresolved. Germline V gene data show CDR1 as SGHTA and CDR2 as FQGNSA. The length of the CDR3 is 13 residues. Trimming removed 1 base from V and 6 bases from J, with 9 bases in between.

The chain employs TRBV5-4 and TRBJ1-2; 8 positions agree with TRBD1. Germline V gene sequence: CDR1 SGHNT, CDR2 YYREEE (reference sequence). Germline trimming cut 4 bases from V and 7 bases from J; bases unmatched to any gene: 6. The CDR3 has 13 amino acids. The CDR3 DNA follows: TGTGCCAGCAGCACTCAGGGGGCGGTTGGCTACACCTTC. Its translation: CASSTQGAVGYTF.

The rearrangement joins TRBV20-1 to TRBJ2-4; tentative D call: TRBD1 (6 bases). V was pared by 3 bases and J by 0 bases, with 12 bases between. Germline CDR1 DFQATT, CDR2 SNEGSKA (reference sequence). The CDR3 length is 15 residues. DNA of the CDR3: TGCAGTGCTAGTCGTAGGACAGTAGCCAAAAACATTCAGTACTTC. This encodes CSASRRTVAKNIQYF.

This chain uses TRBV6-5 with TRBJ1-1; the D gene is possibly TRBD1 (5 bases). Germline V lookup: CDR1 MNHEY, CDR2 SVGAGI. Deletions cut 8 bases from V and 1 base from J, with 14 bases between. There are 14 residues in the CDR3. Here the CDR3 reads CASLARVRNTEAFF. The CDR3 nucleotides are TGTGCCAGCTTGGCCAGGGTGAGGAACACTGAAGCTTTCTTT.

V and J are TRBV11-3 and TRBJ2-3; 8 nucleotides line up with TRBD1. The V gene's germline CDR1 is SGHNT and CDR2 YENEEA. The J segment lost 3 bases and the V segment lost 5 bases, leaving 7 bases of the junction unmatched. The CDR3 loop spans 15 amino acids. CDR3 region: CASSQTNRGTDTQYF. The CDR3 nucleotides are TGTGCCAGCAGCCAAACCAACAGGGGGACAGATACGCAGTATTTT.

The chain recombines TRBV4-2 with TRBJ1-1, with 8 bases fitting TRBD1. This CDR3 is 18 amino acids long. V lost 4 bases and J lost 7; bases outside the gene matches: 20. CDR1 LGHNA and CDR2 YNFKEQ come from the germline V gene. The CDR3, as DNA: TGTGCCAGCAGCCCGTTACAGGGGGGCGAGATGGGGGTGGATGAAGCTTTCTTT. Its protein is CASSPLQGGEMGVDEAFF.